These 18 T cell receptor beta chains came from one sample sequenced in a study of T cells after yellow fever vaccination. TCRdb reprocessed the 5' RACE reads with MiXCR, giving one entry per CDR3 protein. The data contain a few hundred thousand distinct CDR3 sequences, around 3.5% of them singletons. The specimen comprised PBMCs, sampled 15 days after the yellow fever booster vaccination. The receptors originated from a man between 18 and 35 years old who received the YFV17D yellow fever vaccine.

This clonotype was counted ten times or more. The chain is built from TRBV7-9 and TRBJ2-1, with D possibly matching TRBD2 (6 bases). Per germline, CDR1 SEHNR and CDR2 FQNEAQ (reference sequence). The CDR3 sequence is 15 residues long. V lost 5 bases to trimming and J lost 7 bases, with 18 bases between them. The CDR3, as DNA: TGTGCCAGCAGCCGGGGGACGCCCTCGGGGAATGAGCAGTTCTTC. As protein: CASSRGTPSGNEQFF.

This clonotype was observed at least ten times. This chain joins TRBV7-2 and TRBJ2-4; 7 positions agree with TRBD2. Trimming at V came to 7 bases and at J to 16 bases, leaving 16 bases not matched to a gene. Per germline, CDR1 SGHTA and CDR2 FQGNSA. This CDR3 is built from 13 residues. The CDR3 DNA reads TGTGCCAGCACGCGCCCGGGCGGGAGATACCTTTACTTC. It is translated as CASTRPGGRYLYF.

This clonotype appeared many times. V gene TRBV29-1 combines with J gene TRBJ2-5; 10 positions agree with TRBD2. After removal of 5 bases from V and 5 bases from J, the junction contained 8 bases not matched to a gene. Per the germline V gene, CDR1 is SQVTM and CDR2 is ANQGSEA. The CDR3 is made up of 14 amino acids. The CDR3 DNA is TGCAGCGTTAAACCGGGACTAGCGTGGGAGACCCAGTACTTC. As protein: CSVKPGLAWETQYF.

This clonotype has a count of ten or more. The chain carries TRBV29-1 and TRBJ2-1; 9 bases are shared with TRBD1. In germline, CDR1 is SQVTM, CDR2 ANQGSEA. With 1 base clipped from V and 3 bases from J, the junction kept 1 base outside the gene matches. This CDR3 spans 14 amino acids. This CDR3 reads CSVEGTGVYNEQFF. DNA for the CDR3: TGCAGCGTTGAAGGGACAGGGGTCTACAATGAGCAGTTCTTC.

In its sample, this clonotype was seen a few times. The chain couples TRBV27 to TRBJ1-4; 9 bases agree with TRBD1. This CDR3 is built from 15 residues. The V gene's germline CDR1 is MNHEY and CDR2 SMNVEV (reference sequence). V dropped 4 bases and J dropped 5; count of bases not matched to a gene: 5. Here the CDR3 DNA reads TGTGCCAGCAGTTCCCACGGGACAGGGAATGAAAAACTGTTTTTT. This encodes CASSSHGTGNEKLFF.

At least ten counts were recorded for this clonotype. The V call is TRBV7-2, the J call TRBJ1-1; D remains ambiguous. CDR1 and CDR2 from the germline V gene are SGHTA and FQGNSA. Trimming removed 5 bases at V and 1 base at J, with 14 bases between. CDR3 length: 15 amino acids. CDR3 protein: CASSPVSRRNTEAFF. CDR3 sequence (DNA): TGTGCCAGCAGCCCGGTATCACGAAGGAACACTGAAGCTTTCTTT.

This clonotype was counted at least ten times. V usage is TRBV19 and J usage is TRBJ1-2; D remains ambiguous. CDR1 and CDR2 from the germline V gene are LNHDA and SQIVND (reference sequence). With 0 bases removed from V and 7 bases from J, the gap between germline ends came to 12 bases. The CDR3 extends over 14 amino acids. This chain's CDR3 is CASSIDRRGIGYTF. CDR3 DNA sequence: TGTGCCAGTAGTATAGATCGCCGAGGGATTGGCTACACCTTC.

This clonotype was observed a few times. The rearrangement uses TRBV12-3 or TRBV12-4 and TRBJ1-1; 8 bases are a match to TRBD1. The J segment lost 0 bases and the V segment lost 6 bases, leaving 15 bases of the junction unmatched. The CDR3 is 18 residues long. CDR3 sequence reads: CASSPNRDRRHLNTEAFF. The DNA of the CDR3 is TGTGCCAGCAGCCCTAACCGGGACAGGCGACATTTGAACACTGAAGCTTTCTTT.

This clonotype was observed at least ten times. The rearrangement uses TRBV29-1 and TRBJ2-7, with 8 bases lining up with TRBD1. This CDR3 region has 15 residues. Trimming at V came to 2 bases and at J to 4 bases, leaving 10 bases not matched to a gene. The V gene's germline CDR1 is SQVTM and CDR2 ANQGSEA. CDR3 DNA sequence: TGCAGCGTTGAAATACCCGGACAGGGCCGATACGAGCAGTACTTC. Translated: CSVEIPGQGRYEQYF.

The chain has TRBV7-9 and TRBJ1-5; 9 nucleotides align to TRBD1. CDR1 and CDR2 (germline): SEHNR, FQNEAQ (reference sequence). The length of the CDR3 is 14 residues. V gave up 3 bases and J gave up 7 bases; unmatched junction bases: 4. CDR3 sequence (DNA): TGTGCCAGCAGCTTGGGACAGGGCACGCAGCCCCAGCATTTT. It encodes CASSLGQGTQPQHF.

This clonotype has a count of ten or more. The rearrangement links TRBV20-1 to TRBJ1-6; D gene unclear. This CDR3 comprises 15 residues. V lost 0 bases and J 3 bases, leaving 9 bases between the germline ends. CDR1 and CDR2 from the germline V gene are DFQATT and SNEGSKA (reference sequence). The CDR3 region has the DNA TGCAGTGCTAGAGATCAACCTGACTATAATTCACCCCTCCACTTT. This sequence encodes CSARDQPDYNSPLHF.

This clonotype has at least ten counts. This chain's CDR3 is CASSSEGDTQYF. For the CDR3, the DNA is TGTGCCAGCAGCTCTGAGGGAGATACGCAGTATTTT. The chain joins TRBV11-3 to TRBJ2-3, with TRBD2 as a possible D gene (5 bases). Germline loops: CDR1 SGHNT, CDR2 YENEEA. The V and J ends lost 4 bases and 5 bases respectively, with 7 bases between them. This CDR3 spans 12 amino acids.

This clonotype showed up many times. The V gene is TRBV9, the J gene TRBJ2-3; TRBD2 matches 11 bases. This CDR3 spans 16 amino acids. CDR1 and CDR2 from the germline V gene are SGDLS and YYNGEE. V trimming: 3 bases; J trimming: 3 bases; junction bases outside the gene matches: 6. For the CDR3, the DNA is TGTGCCAGCAGCGGACAGACTAGCGGGGTAACAGATACGCAGTATTTT. This encodes CASSGQTSGVTDTQYF.

This clonotype showed up just a few times. The V and J genes are TRBV4-3 and TRBJ1-4; 7 bases map to TRBD1. Per the germline V gene, CDR1 is LGHNA and CDR2 is YSLEER. The CDR3 totals 15 residues. The junction had 7 bases not matched to a gene; V was cut back by 4 bases and J by 5 bases. This CDR3 reads CASSLAGTANEKLFF. The CDR3 region has the DNA TGCGCCAGCAGCCTGGCCGGGACAGCAAATGAAAAACTGTTTTTT.

Many counts were recorded for this clonotype. The CDR3 here is CASSERDSNQPQHF. DNA for the CDR3: TGTGCCAGCAGCGAACGGGACAGCAATCAGCCCCAGCATTTT. The chain couples TRBV7-2 to TRBJ1-5, with a weak D call TRBD1 (5 bases). This CDR3 region has 14 residues. CDR1 and CDR2 (germline): SGHTA, FQGNSA. Trimming took off 5 bases at V and 1 base at J, with 9 bases between the two ends. The full variable domain, rest sourced from reference TRBV7-2 and TRBJ1-5, is GAGVSQSPSNKVTEKGKDVELRCDPISGHTALYWYRQSLGQGLEFLIYFQGNSAPDKSGLPSDRFSAERTGGSVSTLTIQRTQQEDSAVYLCASSERDSNQPQHFGDGTRLSIL.

This clonotype was found many times. The chain recombines TRBV4-3 with TRBJ2-2; D might be TRBD2 (6 bases). The CDR3 contains 16 residues. V was trimmed by 2 bases and J by 2 bases, leaving 12 bases between them. CDR1 LGHNA and CDR2 YSLEER come from the germline V gene. The CDR3 region is CASSQTAGPNTGELFF. CDR3 nucleotide sequence: TGCGCCAGCAGCCAAACGGCGGGACCAAACACCGGGGAGCTGTTTTTT.

This clonotype was counted at least ten times. This chain joins TRBV19 and TRBJ1-5, with 8 bases matching TRBD1. This CDR3 is 15 amino acids long. CDR1 LNHDA and CDR2 SQIVND come from the germline V gene (reference sequence). J gave up 6 bases and V 7 bases, and 11 bases lay outside the gene matches. The CDR3 sequence: CASTRTGKVLQPQHF. CDR3 nucleotides: TGTGCCAGTACTAGGACAGGGAAGGTTCTTCAGCCCCAGCATTTT.

This clonotype was counted many times. The genes are TRBV5-1 and TRBJ2-3; 15 nucleotides align to TRBD2. CDR1 is SGHRS, CDR2 YFSETQ, per germline. This CDR3 spans 16 amino acids. Trimming removed 4 bases from V and 5 bases from J; junction bases left unmatched: 5. The CDR3 region has the DNA TGCGCCAGCAGCGCGGGACTAGCGGGGGGTGGAGATACGCAGTATTTT. This translates into CASSAGLAGGGDTQYF.